The rows below give T cell receptor beta chains drawn from one sample of a study of tumor-infiltrating lymphocytes in primary liver carcinoma. TCRdb ran MiXCR on the multiplex PCR reads and lists one entry per CDR3 protein. This table has some 180,000 distinct CDR3 sequences, 50% to 75% appearing once. The sequenced material came from peripheral blood. The receptors stem from a man between 40 and 49 years old with primary liver carcinoma and hepatitis B virus infection. Each CDR3 is given with its conserved first and last residue. D genes are given only for firm matches. For some rows the clone size is stated as once, few or many, or as a class when expanded; others skip it.

>TRBJ2-7|TRBV5-1|.|.
TGCGCCAGCAGCCCGGGACTGGGATACGAGCAGTACTTC
CASSPGLGYEQYF
>TRBJ1-2|TRBV4-1|once|.
TGCGCCAGCAGCCAGGATCGGAGGGTTGGCTACACCTTC
CASSQDRRVGYTF
>TRBJ2-1|TRBV11-3|many|.
TGTGCCAGCAGCCGTACAGATTACAATGAGCAGTTCTTC
CASSRTDYNEQFF
>TRBJ1-3|TRBV4-1|.|.
TGCGCCAGCAGCCAAGGCGACGGAAACACCATATATTTT
CASSQGDGNTIYF
>TRBJ2-3|TRBV5-6|once|TRBD2
TGTGCCAGCAGCTTATACGGGAGGGGCACAGATACGCAGTATTTT
CASSLYGRGTDTQYF
>TRBJ1-2|TRBV4-1|.|.
TGCGCCAGCAGCCAAGGACCCAGCGCCTATGGCCACACCTTC
CASSQGPSAYGHTF
>TRBJ2-3|TRBV11-2|many|.
TGTGCCAGCAGCTTAGAGTCGGGCTTTCAGCGAGGTACGCAGTATTTT
CASSLESGFQRGTQYF
>TRBJ2-3|TRBV29-1|.|.
TGCAGCGTTCCGGGGTCCCGCCGCACAGATACGCAGTATTTT
CSVPGSRRTDTQYF
>TRBJ1-5|TRBV29-1|once|.
TGCAGCGTCTCGACCGGGAGTGGTAACAATCAGCCCCAGCATTTT
CSVSTGSGNNQPQHF
>TRBJ2-7|TRBV30|.|.
TGTGCCTCAGGGGATGTCGACGAGCAGTACTTC
CASGDVDEQYF
>TRBJ2-3|TRBV11-2|.|.
TGTGTCAGCAGGTTGGAGGGGGGGACAGGCCTCACAGATACGCAGTATTTT
CVSRLEGGTGLTDTQYF
>TRBJ2-3|TRBV7-9|.|.
TGCGCCAGCAGCTTAGTTAGGGATACGCAGTATTTT
CASSLVRDTQYF
>TRBJ2-1|TRBV11-2|.|.
TGTGCCGGCAGCTTCGGAGTATCCAATGAGCAGTCCTTC
CAGSFGVSNEQSF
>TRBJ2-1|TRBV10-3|.|TRBD1
TGTGTCATCAGTGAGGGACAGGGTTCCTACAATGAGCAGTTCTTC
CVISEGQGSYNEQFF
>TRBJ1-2|TRBV7-9|few|.
TGTGCCAGCAGCAGGGACACTAACTATGGCTACACCTTC
CASSRDTNYGYTF
>TRBJ2-1|TRBV29-1|many|TRBD2
TGCAGCGAGCTAGCGGGGACCTACAATGAGCAGTTCTTC
CSELAGTYNEQFF
>TRBJ2-2|TRBV6-6|few|.
TGTGCCAGCAGTTACTCGGTGGCAGGCGGGCCGGGGGAGCTGTTTTTT
CASSYSVAGGPGELFF
>TRBJ2-3|TRBV6-2/TRBV6-3|few|.
TGTGCCAGCAGTTATTGGGCCGGGAACACAGATACGCAGTATTTT
CASSYWAGNTDTQYF
>TRBJ2-6|TRBV7-8|few|.
TGTGCCAGCAGCTTGTTACAGGGAGGGTCTGGGGCCAACGTCCTGACTTTC
CASSLLQGGSGANVLTF
>TRBJ1-1|TRBV12-3/TRBV12-4|many|.
TGTGCCAGCAGTTTATTAAGCCTAGGGGAAGCTTTCTTT
CASSLLSLGEAFF
>TRBJ2-2|TRBV6-5|.|TRBD1
TGTGTCAGCAGTTACAGGTCCGGACAGGGGGACACCGGGGAGCTGTTTTTT
CVSSYRSGQGDTGELFF
>TRBJ1-1|TRBV6-6|.|.
TGTGCCAGCAGTCCGGACAAGGGGTCCGAACATCCTGAAGCTTTCTTT
CASSPDKGSEHPEAFF
>TRBJ2-7|TRBV4-2|few|TRBD2
TGTGCCAGCAGCCAAGATAGCGGGGCCCGGGACGAGCAGTACTTC
CASSQDSGARDEQYF
>TRBJ2-1|TRBV29-1|.|.
TGCAACGTGGGGCCTCCTTCCAGCCCCTACTATGAGCAGTTCTTC
CNVGPPSSPYYEQFF
>TRBJ2-7|TRBV30|.|.
TGTGGCTGGACCAATGGGGTCTCCTACGAGCAGTACTTC
CGWTNGVSYEQYF
>TRBJ1-3|TRBV11-2|medium-sized|.
TGTGCCTCAGCCCAGGGAGCTGGAAACACCATATATTTT
CASAQGAGNTIYF
>TRBJ2-7|TRBV11-2|.|.
TGTGCCAACAGCCTAGCGTACGGGGTTAGCTACGAGCAGTACTTC
CANSLAYGVSYEQYF
>TRBJ2-5|TRBV11-2|.|TRBD2
TGTGCCAGCAGCTTAGGCTACGGGGGGACAGAGACCCAGTACTTC
CASSLGYGGTETQYF
>TRBJ2-4|TRBV4-1|few|TRBD2
TGCGCCAGCAGCCAGAAGGCACTAGCGGGAGGGCTTTCCAAAAACATTCAGTACTTC
CASSQKALAGGLSKNIQYF
>TRBJ2-7|TRBV7-9|few|.
TGTGCCAGCAGCTTAGGGCAGCAAGCCTACGAGCAGTACTTC
CASSLGQQAYEQYF
>TRBJ2-1|TRBV28|.|.
TGTGCCAGCAGGACGCCACAGGGTAGGGAGCAGTTCTTC
CASRTPQGREQFF
>TRBJ1-2|TRBV11-2|.|.
TGTGCCAACAGGGACGGACTCGGGTATGGCTACACCTTC
CANRDGLGYGYTF
>TRBJ2-7|TRBV11-2|once|.
TGTGTAAGCAGCTTAGTTTACTACGAGCAGTACTTC
CVSSLVYYEQYF
>TRBJ2-7|TRBV11-2|.|.
TGTGCGAGCAGTCCCGGGGGCTACGAGCCGTACTTC
CASSPGGYEPYF
>TRBJ2-5|TRBV11-2|once|.
TGCGCCAGCAGCGCGCTCCTAGAGGACCAAGAGACCCAGTACTTC
CASSALLEDQETQYF
>TRBJ2-4|TRBV5-4|.|.
TGTGCCAGCAGCCCGGATGGGGCTAGGAACATTCAGTACTTC
CASSPDGARNIQYF
>TRBJ2-5|TRBV4-2|many|TRBD2
TGTGCCAGCAGCCGACTAGCGGGAGGGCCCGAGACCCAGTACTTC
CASSRLAGGPETQYF
>TRBJ2-7|TRBV6-1|many|TRBD2
TGTGCCAGCAGTGAGCGGGGGTCCTACGAGCAGTACTTC
CASSERGSYEQYF
>TRBJ2-1|TRBV6-6|.|TRBD2
TGTGCCAGCAGTTACCTGGGGCGGGGGAATGAGCAGTTCTTC
CASSYLGRGNEQFF
>TRBJ1-1|TRBV12-3/TRBV12-4|.|.
TGTGCCAGCACTTACACTGAAGCTTTCTTT
CASTYTEAFF
>TRBJ2-5|TRBV5-4|once|.
TGTGCCAGCAGCTTTGGTCTTGGAGCGACAGAAGAGACCCAGTACTTC
CASSFGLGATEETQYF
>TRBJ2-7|TRBV28|.|TRBD1
TGTGCCAGCAGTTTCCAGGGGGCGACGGGGAACGAGCAGTACTTC
CASSFQGATGNEQYF
>TRBJ2-7|TRBV5-1|.|TRBD1
TGCGCCAGCAGCTTGGCCGGACGGACAGGGGGCATCGAGCAGTACTTC
CASSLAGRTGGIEQYF
>TRBJ2-7|TRBV6-5|few|TRBD1
TGTGCCAGCAGCGCGGACAGGGGGGACTACGAGCAGTACTTC
CASSADRGDYEQYF
>TRBJ2-7|TRBV5-4|.|TRBD1
TGTGCCAGCAGCTTACAGGGACAGGGCACCGACGAGCAGTACTTC
CASSLQGQGTDEQYF
>TRBJ1-4|TRBV4-1|.|.
TGCGCCAGCAGCCAGCAACTTGATAATGAAAAACTGTTTTTT
CASSQQLDNEKLFF
>TRBJ2-3|TRBV11-2|many|TRBD2
TGTGCCAGCAGCTTAGGCCTAGCGGGAGGAATCACAGATACGCAGTATTTT
CASSLGLAGGITDTQYF
>TRBJ2-1|TRBV12-3/TRBV12-4|.|TRBD1
TGTGCCAGCAGCACAGGGGAAATCCATGAGAAGTTTTTC
CASSTGEIHEKFF
>TRBJ2-3|TRBV11-2|.|.
TGTGCCAGCAGCCTAGGGACTGGCGGGGGCGGAGATACTCAGTATTTT
CASSLGTGGGGDTQYF
>TRBJ2-5|TRBV11-2|.|.
TGTGCCAGCAGCTTAATACTGTTCCGGAAGGGCCACGGAGAGGCCCAGTACTTC
CASSLILFRKGHGEAQYF
>TRBJ2-4|TRBV12-3/TRBV12-4|.|.
TGTGCCAGCAGACCCGCGGGAGCCAAAAACATTCAGTACTTC
CASRPAGAKNIQYF
>TRBJ2-3|TRBV11-2|.|.
TGTGCCAGCGGCTTATTGGGACTGGGGAAAGCAGATACGCAGTATTTT
CASGLLGLGKADTQYF
>TRBJ2-3|TRBV11-3|.|.
TGTGTCAGCAGCGGCGGAGGACAAGGGGAGGCAGATACGCAGTATTTT
CVSSGGGQGEADTQYF
>TRBJ2-3|TRBV5-4|.|TRBD2
TGTGCCAGCAGCTTGTCTAGCGGGAGGGGAGATACGCAGTATTTT
CASSLSSGRGDTQYF
>TRBJ2-2|TRBV6-1|.|.
TGTGCCAGTTCAACCGGGACTGCGAACACCGGGGAGCTGTTTTTT
CASSTGTANTGELFF